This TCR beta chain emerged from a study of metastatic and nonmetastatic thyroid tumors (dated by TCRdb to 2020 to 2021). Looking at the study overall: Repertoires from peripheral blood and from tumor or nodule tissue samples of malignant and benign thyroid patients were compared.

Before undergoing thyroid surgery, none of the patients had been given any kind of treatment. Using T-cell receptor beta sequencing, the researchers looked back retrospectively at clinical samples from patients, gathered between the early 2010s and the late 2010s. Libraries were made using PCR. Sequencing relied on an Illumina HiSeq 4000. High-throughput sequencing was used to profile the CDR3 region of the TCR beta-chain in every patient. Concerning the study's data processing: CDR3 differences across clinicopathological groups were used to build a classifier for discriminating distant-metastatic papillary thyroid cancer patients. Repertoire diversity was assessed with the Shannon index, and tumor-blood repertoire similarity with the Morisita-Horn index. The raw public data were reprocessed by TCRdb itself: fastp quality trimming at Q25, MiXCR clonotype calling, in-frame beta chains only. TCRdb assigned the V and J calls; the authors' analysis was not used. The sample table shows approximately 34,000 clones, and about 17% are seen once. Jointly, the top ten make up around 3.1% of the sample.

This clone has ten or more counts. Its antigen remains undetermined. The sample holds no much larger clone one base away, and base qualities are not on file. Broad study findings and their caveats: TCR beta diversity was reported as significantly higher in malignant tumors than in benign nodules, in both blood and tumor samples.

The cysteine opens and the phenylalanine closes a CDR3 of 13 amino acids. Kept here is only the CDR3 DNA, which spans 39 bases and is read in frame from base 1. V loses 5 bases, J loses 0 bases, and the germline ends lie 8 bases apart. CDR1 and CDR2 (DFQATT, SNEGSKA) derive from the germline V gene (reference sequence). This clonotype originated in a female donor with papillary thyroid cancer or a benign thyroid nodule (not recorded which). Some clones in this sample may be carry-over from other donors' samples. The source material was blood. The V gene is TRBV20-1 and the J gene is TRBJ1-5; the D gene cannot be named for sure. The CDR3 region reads CSAGLYSNQPQHF. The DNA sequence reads TGCAGTGCTGGACTGTATAGCAATCAGCCCCAGCATTTT.